The rows below give T cell receptor beta chains drawn from one sample of a study of blood T cells in healthy people across ages. TCRdb re-analysed the 5' RACE reads in MiXCR, keeping a single row per CDR3 protein. The sample lists around 1,600,000 distinct CDR3 sequences, roughly 43% occurring once. The sample was blood. The receptors were sampled from a woman in her late teens or twenties in good health. Both conserved end residues are part of each CDR3. The D gene is left open where the match is weak. The size entry is marked missing in some rows and otherwise reads once, few, many or a size class.

>TRBD2|-|TRBV24-1|TRBJ2-1
TGTGCCACCAGTGACCGAGGACTAGCGGGAGGGCGTCCTGAGCAGTTCTTC
CATSDRGLAGGRPEQFF
>TRBD2|-|TRBV28|TRBJ2-7
TGTGCCAGCAGCTCAGGCGGGAGGCCCGACGAGCAGTACTTC
CASSSGGRPDEQYF
>TRBD2|few|TRBV4-1|TRBJ2-7
TGCGCCAGCAGCTATCATTTCCGGGTAGAAGCGGGAGCCTACGAGCAGTACTTC
CASSYHFRVEAGAYEQYF
>TRBD1|-|TRBV27|TRBJ2-1
TGTGCCAGCAGTTTAGAGAGTAACAGGGGTTACAATGAGCAGTTCTTC
CASSLESNRGYNEQFF
>-|-|TRBV29-1|TRBJ2-6
TGCAGCGTGGTCGACACAGGGTCTGGGGCCAACGTCCTGACTTTC
CSVVDTGSGANVLTF
>TRBD2|-|TRBV10-3|TRBJ2-1
TGTGCCATCAGTGAGCTACTAGCGGGAGACTACAATGAGCAGTTCTTC
CAISELLAGDYNEQFF
>TRBD2|once|TRBV20-1|TRBJ2-7
TGCAGTGCTAGAGCAAGACTAGCGGGATTCTACGAGCAGTACTTC
CSARARLAGFYEQYF
>-|few|TRBV11-2|TRBJ2-5
TGTGCCAGCAGCCCACAGACCAGACTACAAGAGACCCAGTACTTC
CASSPQTRLQETQYF
>-|-|TRBV10-3|TRBJ2-1
TGTGCCATCAGTGAGGGGGTTACTAGCAGAGTCGATGAGCAGTTCTTC
CAISEGVTSRVDEQFF
>TRBD2|-|TRBV2|TRBJ2-3
TGTGCCAGCGGTCTTCTAGCGGGAGCAGCAGATACGCAGTATTTT
CASGLLAGAADTQYF
>-|-|TRBV4-1|TRBJ2-3
TGCGCCAGCAGCCATATAGCAACCGCGACACCCACAGATACGCAGTATTTT
CASSHIATATPTDTQYF
>-|few|TRBV20-1|TRBJ2-7
TGCAGTGCCCCCCGCGGGCCCTCCTACGAGCAGTACTTC
CSAPRGPSYEQYF
>-|-|TRBV7-9|TRBJ1-3
TGTGCCAGCAGCTCAGACACCGGGCGGAACACCATATATTTT
CASSSDTGRNTIYF
>-|-|TRBV28|TRBJ1-1
TGTGCCATCAATCTACAGCAGAACACTGAAGCTTTCTTT
CAINLQQNTEAFF
>-|many|TRBV4-1|TRBJ2-7
TGCGCCAGCAGCTCCCTTACAGGATTCTACGAGCAGTACTTC
CASSSLTGFYEQYF
>-|many|TRBV4-3|TRBJ1-2
TGCGCCAGCAGCCAAGATCGGGGGACCGCTAACTATGGCTACACCTTC
CASSQDRGTANYGYTF
>-|few|TRBV5-6|TRBJ1-2
TGTGCTAGCAGCTTTATAGCCTCCAACGAAGATGGCTACACCTTC
CASSFIASNEDGYTF
>-|-|TRBV9|TRBJ2-7
TGTGCCAGCAGCCCTGAGGCTTGGTACGAGCAGTACTTC
CASSPEAWYEQYF
>-|once|TRBV7-2|TRBJ2-3
TGTGCCAGCAGCTTTAACGGGGGTCTCACGGATACGCAGTATTTT
CASSFNGGLTDTQYF
>TRBD1|-|TRBV29-1|TRBJ2-7
TGCAGCGCTGAACCGGGACAGGGCCACGAGCAGTACTTC
CSAEPGQGHEQYF
>TRBD2|few|TRBV7-2|TRBJ2-5
TGTGCCAGCAGTTGGGAGGGAGAGACCCAGTACTTC
CASSWEGETQYF
>-|-|TRBV7-2|TRBJ2-1
TGTGCCAGCACCCGCGAAGAGGGGTCCTACAATGAGCAGTTCTTC
CASTREEGSYNEQFF
>TRBD2|-|TRBV12-3/TRBV12-4|TRBJ2-7
TGTGCCAGCAGCGAGCGGGGGGGCCCCTACAATGAGCAGTACTTC
CASSERGGPYNEQYF
>-|-|TRBV7-9|TRBJ2-7
TGTGCCAGCAGACCAGGACGGGACTCCTACGAGCAGTACTTC
CASRPGRDSYEQYF
>-|-|TRBV20-1|TRBJ2-7
TGCAGTGGAAGGGACCGCCTCTACGAGCAGTACTTC
CSGRDRLYEQYF
>-|many|TRBV6-5|TRBJ2-7
TGTGCCAGCAGTTATACCGGGTCCTCCTACGAGCAGTACTTC
CASSYTGSSYEQYF